This TCR beta chain was recovered during a study of blood T cell repertoires in COVID-19. Overall study context: In each case, the material was cDNA or gDNA derived from T cells, B-cell-depleted T cells, or PBMCs.

The assay was immunoSEQ multiplex PCR, and TCRdb's table has in-frame clones only and misses some. The table lists 450,000 to 500,000 clones, around 85% of them singletons, with under 9.5% in the top ten. The CDR3 runs to 11 residues. V was clipped by 5 bases and J by 16 bases, with 15 bases between them. The chain recombines TRBV12-3 or TRBV12-4 with TRBJ2-1, with D perhaps TRBD1 (5 bases). This receptor was obtained from a woman aged 60-70 years who had recovered from COVID-19. Material: PBMCs or T cells enriched from blood (not recorded which). CDR3 in DNA: TGTGCCAGCAGTCTTAGGGGCCCTCGATTCTTC. Protein sequence: CASSLRGPRFF.